Sequencing of this T cell receptor beta chain was carried out in a study of T cells in Graves' hyperthyroidism and ophthalmopathy. Study-level background: Once the initial diagnosis was made, peripheral blood was obtained before any treatment. The study, taken as a whole, reports: Most thyroid clonotypes that were expanded above 0.001 also turned up in blood. Ophthalmopathy, which appeared later, was predicted by the model a median approximately 6 months before onset.

Amplified TCR beta CDR3 regions derived from RNA transcripts. The HTBI set primed first-round TCR CDR3 RT-PCR. A single record per CDR3 protein comes from TCRdb applying MiXCR to the multiplex PCR reads. This sample yields 500,000 to 650,000 distinct CDR3 sequences, of which more than 15% are seen a single time; 17% belongs to the top ten. This clonotype has a count of ten or more. Its antigen remains unknown. Patients having uncontrolled infection, another autoimmune disease, pregnancy or lactation were not included. This CDR3 is built from 13 residues. Trimming cost V 5 bases and J 3 bases, with 10 bases left between them. CDR1 and CDR2 from the germline V gene are SGHVS and FQNEAQ.

The sequencing sample was made of blood. The sequence was collected from a young woman with Graves' ophthalmopathy. This chain connects TRBV7-8 to TRBJ1-1, with D perhaps TRBD1 (6 bases). In DNA form, the CDR3 reads TGTGCCAGCAGCCCCGAGGGGGACACTGAAGCTTTCTTT. Translated, it gives CASSPEGDTEAFF.